The sequence of this T cell receptor (beta chain) was determined in a study of T cell changes during pregnancy in multiple sclerosis. CDR3 size: 13 residues. Trimming pared 6 bases from V and 11 bases from J, leaving 14 bases between. Germline V lookup: CDR1 SGHTA, CDR2 FQGNSA. The assay was immunoSEQ multiplex PCR, and TCRdb's table has in-frame clones only and misses some. The sample lists roughly 38,000 clones, more than 85% seen once, with over 0.55% in the top ten. This rearrangement joins TRBV7-2 to TRBJ1-6; D gene uncertain. The source was CD4+ T cells from peripheral blood mononuclear cells, collected in the third trimester of pregnancy. The source is a female donor with multiple sclerosis, enrolled in a pregnancy study. The DNA for the CDR3 is TGTGCCAGCAGGCCCACCTCGGGTACACCCCTCCACTTT. Protein sequence: CASRPTSGTPLHF.